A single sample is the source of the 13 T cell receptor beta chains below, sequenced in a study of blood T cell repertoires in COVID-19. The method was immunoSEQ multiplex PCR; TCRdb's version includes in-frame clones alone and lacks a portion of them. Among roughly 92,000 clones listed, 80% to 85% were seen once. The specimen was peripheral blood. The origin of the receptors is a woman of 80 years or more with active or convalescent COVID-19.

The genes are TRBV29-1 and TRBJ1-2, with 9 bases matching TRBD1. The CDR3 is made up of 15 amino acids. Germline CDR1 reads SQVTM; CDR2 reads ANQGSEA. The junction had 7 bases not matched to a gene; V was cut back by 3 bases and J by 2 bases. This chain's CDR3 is CSVELGTGHNYGYTF. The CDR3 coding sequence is TGCAGCGTTGAGTTGGGGACAGGGCACAACTATGGCTACACCTTC.

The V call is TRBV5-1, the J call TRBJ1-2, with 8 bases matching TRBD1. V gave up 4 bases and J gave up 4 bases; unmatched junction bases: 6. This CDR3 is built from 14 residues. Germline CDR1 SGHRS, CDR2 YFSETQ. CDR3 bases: TGCGCCAGCAGCCCCGGGACAGGATCCTATGGCTACACCTTC. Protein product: CASSPGTGSYGYTF.

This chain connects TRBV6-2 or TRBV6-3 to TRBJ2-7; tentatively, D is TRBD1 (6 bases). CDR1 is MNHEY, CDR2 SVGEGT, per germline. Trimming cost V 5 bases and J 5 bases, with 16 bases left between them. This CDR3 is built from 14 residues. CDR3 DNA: TGTGCCAGCAGTGGGGGCAGGGCTTTGAACGAGCAGTACTTC. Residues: CASSGGRALNEQYF.

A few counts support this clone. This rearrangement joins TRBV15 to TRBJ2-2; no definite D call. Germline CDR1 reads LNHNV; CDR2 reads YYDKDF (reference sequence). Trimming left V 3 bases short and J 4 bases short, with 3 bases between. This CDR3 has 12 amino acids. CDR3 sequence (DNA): TGTGCCACCAGCAGCCTCACCGGGGAGCTGTTTTTT. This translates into CATSSLTGELFF.

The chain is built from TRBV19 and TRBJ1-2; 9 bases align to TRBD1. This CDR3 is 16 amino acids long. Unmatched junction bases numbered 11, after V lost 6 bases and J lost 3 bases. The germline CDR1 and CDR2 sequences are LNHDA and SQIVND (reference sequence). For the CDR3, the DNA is TGTGCCAGTAGCCAAGCCCACGGACAGGGGTACTATGGCTACACCTTC. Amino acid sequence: CASSQAHGQGYYGYTF.

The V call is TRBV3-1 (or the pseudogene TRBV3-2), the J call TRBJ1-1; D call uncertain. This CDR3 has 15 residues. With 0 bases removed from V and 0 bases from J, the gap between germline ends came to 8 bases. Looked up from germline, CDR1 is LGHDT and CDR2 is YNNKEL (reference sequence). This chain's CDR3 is CASSQDFQVNTEAFF. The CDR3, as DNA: TGTGCCAGCAGCCAAGATTTCCAGGTGAACACTGAAGCTTTCTTT.

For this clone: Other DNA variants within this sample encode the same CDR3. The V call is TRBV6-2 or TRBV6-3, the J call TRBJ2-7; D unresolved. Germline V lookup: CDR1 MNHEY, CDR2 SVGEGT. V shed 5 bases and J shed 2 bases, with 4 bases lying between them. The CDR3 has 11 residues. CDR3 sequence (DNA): TGTGCCAGCAGTCAGACCTACGAGCAGTACTTC. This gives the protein CASSQTYEQYF.

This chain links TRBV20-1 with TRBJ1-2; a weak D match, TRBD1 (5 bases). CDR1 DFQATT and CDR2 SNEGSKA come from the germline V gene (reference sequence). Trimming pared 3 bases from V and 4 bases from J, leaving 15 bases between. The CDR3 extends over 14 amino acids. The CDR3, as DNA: TGCAGTGCTAGTAACGACAGAGAGATCTATGGCTACACCTTC. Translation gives CSASNDREIYGYTF.

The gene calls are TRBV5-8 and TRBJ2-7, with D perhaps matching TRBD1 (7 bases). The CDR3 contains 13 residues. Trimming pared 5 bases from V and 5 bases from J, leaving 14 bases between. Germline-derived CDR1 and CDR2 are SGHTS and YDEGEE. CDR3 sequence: CASRWRGPNEQYF. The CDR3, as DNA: TGTGCCAGCAGGTGGAGGGGGCCCAACGAGCAGTACTTC. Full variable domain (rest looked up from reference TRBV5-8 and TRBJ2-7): EAGVTQSPTHLIKTRGQQATLRCSPISGHTSVYWYQQALGLGLQFLLWYDEGEERNRGNFPPRFSGRQFPNYSSELNVNALELEDSALYLCASRWRGPNEQYFGPGTRLTVT.

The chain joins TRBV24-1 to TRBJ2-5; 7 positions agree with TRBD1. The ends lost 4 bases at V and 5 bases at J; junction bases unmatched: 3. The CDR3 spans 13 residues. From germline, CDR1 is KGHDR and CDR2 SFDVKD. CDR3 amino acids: CATSDPDRETQYF. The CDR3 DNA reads TGTGCCACCAGTGACCCGGACAGGGAGACCCAGTACTTC.

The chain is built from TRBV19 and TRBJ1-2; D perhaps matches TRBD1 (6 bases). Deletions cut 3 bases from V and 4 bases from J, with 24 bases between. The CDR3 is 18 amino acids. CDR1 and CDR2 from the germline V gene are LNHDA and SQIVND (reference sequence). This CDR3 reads CASSMAGQRNIPPYGYTF. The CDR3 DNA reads TGTGCCAGTAGTATGGCTGGACAGAGAAACATCCCTCCCTATGGCTACACCTTC. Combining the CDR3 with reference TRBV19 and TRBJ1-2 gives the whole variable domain DGGITQSPKYLFRKEGQNVTLSCEQNLNHDAMYWYRQDPGQGLRLIYYSQIVNDFQKGDIAEGYSVSREKKESFPLTVTSAQKNPTAFYLCASSMAGQRNIPPYGYTFGSGTRLTVV.

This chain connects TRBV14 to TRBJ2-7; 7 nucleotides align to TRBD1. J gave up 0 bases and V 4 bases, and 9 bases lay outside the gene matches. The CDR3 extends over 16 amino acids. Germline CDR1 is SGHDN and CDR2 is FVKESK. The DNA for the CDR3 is TGTGCCAGCAGCCGGGTAGGGGGCGGCACCTCCTACGAGCAGTACTTC. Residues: CASSRVGGGTSYEQYF. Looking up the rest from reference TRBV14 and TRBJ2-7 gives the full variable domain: EAGVTQFPSHSVIEKGQTVTLRCDPISGHDNLYWYRRVMGKEIKFLLHFVKESKQDESGMPNNRFLAERTGGTYSTLKVQPAELEDSGVYFCASSRVGGGTSYEQYFGPGTRLTVT.

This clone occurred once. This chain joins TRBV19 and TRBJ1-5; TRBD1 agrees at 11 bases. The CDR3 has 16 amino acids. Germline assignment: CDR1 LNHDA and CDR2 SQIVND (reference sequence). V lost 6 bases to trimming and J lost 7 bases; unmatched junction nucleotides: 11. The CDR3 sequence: CASSSQRTGGEQPQHF. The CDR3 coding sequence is TGTGCCAGTAGCTCCCAACGGACAGGGGGCGAACAGCCCCAGCATTTT.